This T cell receptor beta chain comes out of a study of OX40 agonist ivuxolimab in advanced cancers. A note on the overall study: Ivuxolimab was a fully human IgG2 agonistic monoclonal antibody targeting the costimulatory receptor OX40 (CD134). Of the roughly 52 dose-escalation patients, hepatocellular carcinoma was present in approximately 20, melanoma in roughly 15, renal cell carcinoma in 9 and head and neck cancer in 9. The dose-escalation cohort was about 83% male with a mean age of 60 years, ranging from roughly 23 to 90. Patients were allowed to have had prior anti-PD-1, anti-PD-L1 or anti-CTLA-4 therapy, and approximately 40% of the dose-escalation patients had previously received checkpoint inhibitors. The purpose of peripheral TCRbeta sequencing was to test whether ivuxolimab changed TCR sequence diversity and led to clonal T-cell expansion. The paper describes the monotherapy dose-escalation part (N = 52 patients) of the phase I trial of ivuxolimab. Partial responses occurred in three dose-escalation patients: two with cutaneous melanoma and one with hepatocellular carcinoma. Intravenous ivuxolimab was administered to patients every 2 weeks at six dose levels: 0.01, 0.1, 0.3, 1.5, 3 and 10 mg/kg. Overall study results and their limits: The antigen specificity of the clonally expanded peripheral T cells was not determined. At doses of 0.1 to 3.0 mg/kg, clonal expansion of both CD4+ and CD8+ blood T cells was observed from baseline to week 6. Low levels of normalized T-cell clonal expansion were also seen in some patients who did not respond. Partial responders in the 0.1-3.0 mg/kg groups had among the lowest normalized peripheral clonal expansion, especially among CD8+ T cells. After ivuxolimab, CD8+ T cells had more expanded clones than CD4+ T cells on average.

To sequence the TCRbeta CDR3 region, genomic DNA was isolated from the sorted cells. The immunoSEQ Assay was used for sequencing of TCRbeta CDR3 regions. Entries here come from immuneACCESS through TCRdb and include only in-frame sequences with V and J called. Some clones fail to appear in such tables; in the studies checked, an unresolved V gene covers under half of the shortfall, and the cause of the remainder is unknown. The sample table holds tens of thousands of clones, of which 80% to 85% were seen once. Clones ranked in the top ten supply roughly 3.4% of the sample. The trial excluded patients who had a history of autoimmune disease or were on systemic immunosuppression. Peripheral blood for TCR sequencing was collected from all dose cohorts at baseline, on cycle 4 day 1, and on cycle 7 day 1. Samples came from an open-label, multicenter, first-in-human phase I dose-escalation trial of ivuxolimab. Adults with locally advanced or metastatic melanoma, renal cell, hepatocellular, or head and neck squamous cell carcinoma were enrolled in the trial. Before TCR sequencing, CD4+ T cells and CD8+ T cells were sorted from peripheral blood as separate populations.

At the junction V is shortened by 8 bases and J by 0 bases, with 14 bases in between. Via the germline V gene, CDR1 is KGHSH and CDR2 LQKENI. Including cysteine and phenylalanine, the CDR3 has 15 amino acids. The retained sequence is limited to the CDR3, 45 bases, with the frame set at the first base. Points on this clone: The specificity of this receptor is unknown. Qualities for individual bases were not recorded, and no much larger clone is one base off.

The sequencing used CD4+ or CD8+ T cells sorted from blood, collected in a trial of the OX40 agonist ivuxolimab. This TCR was sampled from an adult with an advanced solid tumor such as melanoma, head and neck, liver or kidney cancer. The chain links TRBV18 with TRBJ1-3, and TRBD1 may be the D gene, going by 5 matching bases. The encoded CDR3 is CASTSTDPSGNTIYF. The DNA reads as follows: TGTGCCAGCACGTCGACAGACCCCTCTGGAAACACCATATATTTT.